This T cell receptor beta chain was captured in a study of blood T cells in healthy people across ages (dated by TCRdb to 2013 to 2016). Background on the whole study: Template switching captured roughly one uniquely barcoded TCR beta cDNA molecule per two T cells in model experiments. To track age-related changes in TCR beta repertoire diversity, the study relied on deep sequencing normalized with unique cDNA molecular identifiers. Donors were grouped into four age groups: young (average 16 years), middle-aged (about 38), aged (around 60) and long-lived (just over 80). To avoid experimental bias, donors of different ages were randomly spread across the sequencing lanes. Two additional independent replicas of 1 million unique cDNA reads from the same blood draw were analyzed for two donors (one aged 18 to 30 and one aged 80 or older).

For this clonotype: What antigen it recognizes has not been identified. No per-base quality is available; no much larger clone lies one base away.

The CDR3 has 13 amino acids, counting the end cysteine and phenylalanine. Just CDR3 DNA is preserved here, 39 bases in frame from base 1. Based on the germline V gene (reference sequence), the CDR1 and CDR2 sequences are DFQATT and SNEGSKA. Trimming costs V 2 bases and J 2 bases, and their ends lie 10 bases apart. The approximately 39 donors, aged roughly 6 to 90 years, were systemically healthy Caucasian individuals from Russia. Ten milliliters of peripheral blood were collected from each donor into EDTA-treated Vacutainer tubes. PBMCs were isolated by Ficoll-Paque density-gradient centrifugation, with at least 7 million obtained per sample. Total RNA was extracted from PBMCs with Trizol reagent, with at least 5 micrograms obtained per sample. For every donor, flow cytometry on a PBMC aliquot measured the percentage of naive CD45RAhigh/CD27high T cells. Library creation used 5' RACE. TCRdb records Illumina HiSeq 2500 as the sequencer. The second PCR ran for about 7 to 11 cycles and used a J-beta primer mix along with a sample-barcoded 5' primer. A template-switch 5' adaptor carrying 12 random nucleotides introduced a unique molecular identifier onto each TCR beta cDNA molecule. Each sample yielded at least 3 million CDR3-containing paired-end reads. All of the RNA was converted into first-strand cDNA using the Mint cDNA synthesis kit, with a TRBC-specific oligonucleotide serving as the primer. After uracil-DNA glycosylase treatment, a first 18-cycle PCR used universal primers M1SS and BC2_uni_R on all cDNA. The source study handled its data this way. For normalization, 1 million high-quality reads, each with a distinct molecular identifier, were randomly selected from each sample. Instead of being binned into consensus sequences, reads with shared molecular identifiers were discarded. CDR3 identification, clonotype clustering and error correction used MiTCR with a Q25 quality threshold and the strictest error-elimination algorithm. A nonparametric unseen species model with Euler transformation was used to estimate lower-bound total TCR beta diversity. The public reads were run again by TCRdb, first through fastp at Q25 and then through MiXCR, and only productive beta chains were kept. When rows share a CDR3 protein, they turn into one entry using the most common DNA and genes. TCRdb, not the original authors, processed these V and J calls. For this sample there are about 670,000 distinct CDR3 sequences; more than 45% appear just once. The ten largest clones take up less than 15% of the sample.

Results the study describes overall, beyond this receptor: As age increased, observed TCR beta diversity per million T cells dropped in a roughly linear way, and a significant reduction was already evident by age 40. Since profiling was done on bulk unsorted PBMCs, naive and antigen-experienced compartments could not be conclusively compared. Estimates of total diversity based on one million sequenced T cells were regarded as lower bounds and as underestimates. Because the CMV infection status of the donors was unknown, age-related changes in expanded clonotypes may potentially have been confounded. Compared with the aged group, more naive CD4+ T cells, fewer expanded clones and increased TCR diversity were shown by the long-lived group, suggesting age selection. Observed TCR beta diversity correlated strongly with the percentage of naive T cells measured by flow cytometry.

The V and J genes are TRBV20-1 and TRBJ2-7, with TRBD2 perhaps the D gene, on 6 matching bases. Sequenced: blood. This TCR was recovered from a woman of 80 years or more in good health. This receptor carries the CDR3 CSARKPGAYEQYF. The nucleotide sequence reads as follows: TGCAGTGCTAGAAAACCGGGAGCCTACGAGCAGTACTTC.